This entry lists 7 T cell receptor beta chains sequenced from one sample in a study of cytomegalovirus exposure and HLA in healthy donors. Amplification used 60 Vbeta primers and 13 Jbeta primers. The table came from immunoSEQ multiplex PCR; TCRdb's copy has only in-frame clones and leaves some out. The ten most abundant clones cover 0.8% to 1% of a sample with 130,000 to 150,000 clones. Sequencing used PBMCs. The receptors derive from a male donor in good health and CMV-seronegative.

This chain connects TRBV7-9 to TRBJ1-3; 7 bases line up with TRBD1. Germline V gene data show CDR1 as SEHNR and CDR2 as FQNEAQ (reference sequence). This CDR3 comprises 14 residues. Trimming removed 5 bases from V and 1 base from J; junction bases left unmatched: 2. CDR3 DNA: TGTGCCAGCAGCCGACAGGGATCTGGAAACACCATATATTTT. Amino acids: CASSRQGSGNTIYF.

CDR3 coding DNA: TGTGCCAGCTCACCCACAGCCTATGAAGCTTTCTTT. It yields the protein CASSPTAYEAFF. V and J are TRBV18 and TRBJ1-1; D ambiguous. The length of the CDR3 is 12 residues. Trimming shortened V by 3 bases and J by 7 bases, and 9 bases separated the two germline ends. In germline, CDR1 is KGHSH, CDR2 LQKENI.

The gene calls are TRBV7-8 and TRBJ2-5, with unresolved D. The CDR3 is 12 amino acids. Between the trimmed V and J ends, which lost 1 base and 5 bases, there was a span of 5 bases. Looked up from germline, CDR1 is SGHVS and CDR2 is FQNEAQ. CDR3 in amino acids: CASSLVSETQYF. CDR3 DNA: TGTGCCAGCAGCTTAGTGAGCGAGACCCAGTACTTC.

This chain uses TRBV13 with TRBJ2-3; 12 bases fit TRBD2. The CDR3 spans 20 residues. Germline CDR1 PRHDT, CDR2 FYEKMQ (reference sequence). The V segment lost 4 bases and the J segment 0 bases; nucleotides outside the gene matches: 14. The DNA of the CDR3 is TGTGCCAGCAGCTCTAGCGGGGGGGCCTTATATACAACTAGCACAGATACGCAGTATTTT. It translates to CASSSSGGALYTTSTDTQYF. The full variable domain, rest sourced from reference TRBV13 and TRBJ2-3, is AAGVIQSPRHLIKEKRETATLKCYPIPRHDTVYWYQQGPGQDPQFLISFYEKMQSDKGSIPDRFSAQQFSDYHSELNMSSLELGDSALYFCASSSSGGALYTTSTDTQYFGPGTRLTVL.

The chain has TRBV15 and TRBJ1-5; D not certain. This CDR3 contains 15 residues. From germline, CDR1 is LNHNV and CDR2 YYDKDF (reference sequence). Deletions cut 0 bases from V and 6 bases from J, with 12 bases between. CDR3 loop: CATSRDQALGQPQHF. DNA for the CDR3: TGTGCCACCAGCAGAGACCAGGCCCTGGGTCAGCCCCAGCATTTT.

V gene TRBV4-3 combines with J gene TRBJ1-4, with D tentatively TRBD1 (5 bases). This CDR3 has 17 residues. V lost 1 base and J 4 bases, leaving 16 bases between the germline ends. Germline values: CDR1 LGHNA, CDR2 YSLEER. The DNA for the CDR3 is TGCGCCAGCAGCCAAGCTGGATCAGGGAGGAATAATGAAAAACTGTTTTTT. This gives the protein CASSQAGSGRNNEKLFF.

Written as DNA, the CDR3 is TGTGCCAGCAGCTTGCGGAGAAATCAGCCCCAGCATTTT. This encodes CASSLRRNQPQHF. V usage is TRBV7-6 and J usage is TRBJ1-5; no definite D call. The germline V and J ends were trimmed by 3 bases and 4 bases, with 7 bases remaining between them. Per the germline V gene, CDR1 is SGHVS and CDR2 is FNYEAQ. This CDR3 contains 13 residues.